The TCR beta chain described here comes from a study of shared T cell receptors in the human thymus. The table came from immunoSEQ multiplex PCR; TCRdb's copy has only in-frame clones and leaves some out. The table includes some 400,000 clones, over 90% detected once. This CDR3 comprises 17 residues. Trimming removed 6 bases from V and 2 bases from J, with 20 bases in between. CDR1 and CDR2 from the germline V gene are MDHEN and SYDVKM. The sequence was collected from a human donor. The chain employs TRBV28 and TRBJ1-5; D is perhaps TRBD1 (5 bases). Sample: thymocytes. The CDR3 DNA sequence: TGTGCCAGCAGCCCCAGTGACAAGGGGAAAGGCAATCAGCCCCAGCATTTT. Translated: CASSPSDKGKGNQPQHF.